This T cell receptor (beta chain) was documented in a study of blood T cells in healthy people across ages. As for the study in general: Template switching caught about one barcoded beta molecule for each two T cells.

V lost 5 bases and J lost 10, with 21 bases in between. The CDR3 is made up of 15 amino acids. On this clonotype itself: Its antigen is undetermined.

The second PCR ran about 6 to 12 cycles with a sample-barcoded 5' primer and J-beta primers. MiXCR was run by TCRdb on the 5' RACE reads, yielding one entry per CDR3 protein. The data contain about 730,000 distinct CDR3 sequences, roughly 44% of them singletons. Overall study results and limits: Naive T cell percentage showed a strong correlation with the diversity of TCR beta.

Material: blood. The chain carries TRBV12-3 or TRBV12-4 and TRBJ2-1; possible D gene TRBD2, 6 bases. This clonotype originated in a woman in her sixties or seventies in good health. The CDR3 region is CASSGLLGGDREQFF. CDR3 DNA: TGTGCCAGCAGTGGGCTCCTGGGGGGAGATAGGGAGCAGTTCTTC.